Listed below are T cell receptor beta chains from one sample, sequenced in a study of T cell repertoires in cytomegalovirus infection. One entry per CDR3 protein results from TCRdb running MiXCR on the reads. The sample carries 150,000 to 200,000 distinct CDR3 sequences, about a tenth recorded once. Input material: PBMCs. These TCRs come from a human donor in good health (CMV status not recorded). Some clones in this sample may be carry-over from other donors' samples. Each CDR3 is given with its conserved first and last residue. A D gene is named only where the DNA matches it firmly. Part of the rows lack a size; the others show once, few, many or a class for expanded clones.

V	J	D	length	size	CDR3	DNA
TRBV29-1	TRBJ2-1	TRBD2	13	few	CSVASGSYNEQFF	TGCAGCGTTGCTAGCGGGAGCTACAATGAGCAGTTCTTC
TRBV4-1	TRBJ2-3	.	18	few	CASSQFESWRRGGDTQYF	TGCGCCAGCAGCCAGTTCGAATCGTGGCGGAGAGGGGGAGATACGCAGTATTTT
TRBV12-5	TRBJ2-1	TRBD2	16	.	CASGLATSGGVNEQFF	TGTGCTAGTGGTTTGGCAACTAGCGGGGGGGTCAATGAGCAGTTCTTC
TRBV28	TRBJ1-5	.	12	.	CASKEGNQPQHF	TGTGCCAGCAAGGAAGGCAATCAGCCCCAGCATTTT
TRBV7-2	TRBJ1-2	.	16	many	CASSLVWGAGTEGYTF	TGTGCCAGCAGCTTAGTATGGGGGGCTGGTACCGAGGGCTACACCTTC
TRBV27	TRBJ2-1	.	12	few	CASSIGGSGQFF	TGTGCCAGCAGTATAGGGGGTAGCGGGCAGTTCTTC
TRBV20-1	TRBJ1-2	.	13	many	CSARVGGPDGYTF	TGCAGTGCCAGGGTCGGGGGACCCGATGGCTACACCTTC
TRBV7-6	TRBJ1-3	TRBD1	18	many	CASSPNPGQGAVGNTIYF	TGTGCCAGCAGCCCCAATCCGGGACAGGGGGCTGTAGGAAACACCATATATTTT
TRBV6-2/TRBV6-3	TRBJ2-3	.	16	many	CASSYSIQTDTDTQYF	TGTGCCAGCAGTTACTCGATCCAGACAGACACAGATACGCAGTATTTT
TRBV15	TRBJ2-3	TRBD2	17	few	CATSREGLADLTDTQYF	TGTGCCACCAGCAGAGAAGGACTAGCGGACCTCACAGATACGCAGTATTTT
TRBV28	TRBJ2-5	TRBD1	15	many	CASSSPTGGMETQYF	TGTGCCAGCAGTAGCCCGACAGGGGGGATGGAGACCCAGTACTTC
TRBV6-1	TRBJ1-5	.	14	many	CASSERSKDQPQHF	TGTGCCAGCAGTGAAAGGAGTAAGGATCAGCCCCAGCATTTT
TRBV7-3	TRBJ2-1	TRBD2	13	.	CASRMTSHNEQFF	TGTGCCAGCAGAATGACTAGCCACAATGAGCAGTTCTTC
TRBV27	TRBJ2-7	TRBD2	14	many	CASSLRAGGREQYF	TGTGCCAGCAGTTTAAGGGCGGGGGGGCGTGAGCAGTACTTC
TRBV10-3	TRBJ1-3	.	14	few	CAISNRAQEDTIYF	TGTGCCATCAGTAACAGGGCCCAGGAGGACACCATATATTTT
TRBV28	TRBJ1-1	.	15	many	CASSLGNRPDTEAFF	TGTGCCAGCAGTCTTGGGAACAGGCCGGACACTGAAGCTTTCTTT
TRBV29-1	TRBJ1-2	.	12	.	CSVGGDDYGYTF	TGCAGCGTTGGAGGGGATGACTATGGCTACACCTTC
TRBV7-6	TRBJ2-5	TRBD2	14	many	CASSTLAGQLTQYF	TGTGCCAGCAGTACCCTAGCGGGGCAGTTGACCCAGTACTTC
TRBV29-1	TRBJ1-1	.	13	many	CSVPGHQNTEAFF	TGCAGCGTTCCTGGACACCAGAACACTGAAGCTTTCTTT
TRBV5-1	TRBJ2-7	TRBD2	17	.	CASSSGLAGGSSYEQYF	TGCGCCAGCAGCTCAGGACTAGCGGGAGGCTCCTCCTACGAGCAGTACTTC
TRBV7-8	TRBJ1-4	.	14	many	CASSPGQVNEKLFF	TGTGCCAGCAGCCCAGGGCAGGTCAATGAAAAACTGTTTTTT
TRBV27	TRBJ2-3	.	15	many	CASGNDDSDTDTQYF	TGTGCCAGCGGGAATGATGACAGTGACACAGATACGCAGTATTTT
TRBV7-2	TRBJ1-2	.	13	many	CASSSDGWGGYTF	TGTGCCAGCAGCTCGGACGGGTGGGGTGGCTACACCTTC
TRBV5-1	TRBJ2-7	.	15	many	CASSLTWGAPLEQYF	TGCGCCAGCAGCTTGACATGGGGGGCGCCCCTCGAGCAGTACTTC
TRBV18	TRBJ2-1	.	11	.	CASSPGGEQFF	TGTGCCAGCTCACCCGGGGGAGAGCAGTTCTTC
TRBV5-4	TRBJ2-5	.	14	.	CASSLFLRGETKYF	TGTGCCAGCAGCTTGTTTTTGCGGGGAGAGACCAAGTACTTC
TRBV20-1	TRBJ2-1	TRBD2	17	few	CSARRLAGASVFDEQFF	TGCAGTGCCCGGCGGCTAGCGGGAGCCTCTGTTTTCGATGAGCAGTTCTTC